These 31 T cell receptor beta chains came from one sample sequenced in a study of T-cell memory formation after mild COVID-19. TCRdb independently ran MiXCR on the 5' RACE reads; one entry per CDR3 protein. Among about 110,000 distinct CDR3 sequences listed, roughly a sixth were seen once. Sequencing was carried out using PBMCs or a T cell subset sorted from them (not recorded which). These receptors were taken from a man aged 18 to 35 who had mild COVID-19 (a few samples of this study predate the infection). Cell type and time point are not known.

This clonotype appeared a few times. DNA of the CDR3: TGTGCCAGCAGTGAAATTGGGGGTGGAGCAGATACGCAGTATTTT. The encoded protein is CASSEIGGGADTQYF. The chain links TRBV2 to TRBJ2-3, with D perhaps TRBD1 or TRBD2 (5 bases each). Germline values: CDR1 SNHLY, CDR2 FYNNEI. V was cut by 2 bases and J by 4 bases, with 13 bases left in between. The CDR3 is made up of 15 amino acids.

The CDR3 loop reads CASSSPGLDNEQFF. CDR3 nucleotide sequence: TGTGCCAGCAGCTCGCCGGGTCTAGACAATGAGCAGTTCTTC. V gene TRBV5-6 combines with J gene TRBJ2-1; D unclear. This CDR3 comprises 14 residues. Germline loops: CDR1 SGHDT, CDR2 YYEEEE. The V end lost 3 bases, the J end lost 5 bases, and 12 bases lay between the germline ends.

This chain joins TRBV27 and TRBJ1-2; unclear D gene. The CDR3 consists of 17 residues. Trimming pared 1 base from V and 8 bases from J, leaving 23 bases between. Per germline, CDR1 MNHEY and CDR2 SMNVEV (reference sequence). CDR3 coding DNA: TGTGCCAGCAGTTTATTGGCAGGAGCCCTTTCTTCCCAGGGCTACACCTTC. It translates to CASSLLAGALSSQGYTF.

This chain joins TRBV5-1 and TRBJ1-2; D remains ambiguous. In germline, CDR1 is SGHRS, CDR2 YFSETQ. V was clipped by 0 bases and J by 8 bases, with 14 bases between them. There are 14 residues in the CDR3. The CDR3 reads CASSLAGRSGGYTF. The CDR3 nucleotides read TGCGCCAGCAGCTTGGCCGGCAGAAGCGGCGGCTACACCTTC.

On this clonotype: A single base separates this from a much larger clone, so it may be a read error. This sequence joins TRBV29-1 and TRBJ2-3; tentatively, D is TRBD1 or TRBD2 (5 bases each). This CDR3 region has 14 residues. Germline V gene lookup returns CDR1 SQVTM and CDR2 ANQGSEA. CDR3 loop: CSVPQGPRTDAQYF. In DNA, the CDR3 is TGCAGCGTTCCGCAGGGACCTCGCACAGATGCGCAGTATTTT.

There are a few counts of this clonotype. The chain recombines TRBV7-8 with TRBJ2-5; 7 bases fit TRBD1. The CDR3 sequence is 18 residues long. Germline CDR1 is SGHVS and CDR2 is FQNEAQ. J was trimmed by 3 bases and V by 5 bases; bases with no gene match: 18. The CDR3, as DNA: TGTGCCAGCAGCACTGGGACAGTCCGATATCGGGGAAAAGAGACCCAGTACTTC. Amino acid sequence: CASSTGTVRYRGKETQYF.

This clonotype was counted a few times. The CDR3 loop is CASSRDSATSYEQYF. For the CDR3, the DNA is TGCGCCAGCAGCAGGGACAGCGCTACCTCCTACGAGCAGTACTTC. The chain links TRBV5-1 to TRBJ2-7; 7 bases match TRBD1. Trimming cost V 4 bases and J 0 bases; bases outside gene matches: 7. This CDR3 contains 15 residues. In germline, CDR1 is SGHRS, CDR2 YFSETQ.

Written as DNA, the CDR3 is TGTGCCAGCAGCCCTGGAGGGAGCTCCTACAATGAGCAGTTCTTC. Translation: CASSPGGSSYNEQFF. This rearrangement joins TRBV9 to TRBJ2-1; a weak D match, TRBD2 (6 bases). The CDR3 extends over 15 amino acids. The ends were cut back, 4 bases at V and 0 bases at J, with 11 bases in the middle. Germline lookup yields CDR1 SGDLS and CDR2 YYNGEE.

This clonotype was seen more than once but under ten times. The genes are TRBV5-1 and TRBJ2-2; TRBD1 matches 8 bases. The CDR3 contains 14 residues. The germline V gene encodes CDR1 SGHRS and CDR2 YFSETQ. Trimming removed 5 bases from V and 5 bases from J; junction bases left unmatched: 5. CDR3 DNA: TGCGCCAGCAGACGACAGGGGACTACCGGGGAGCTGTTTTTT. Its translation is CASRRQGTTGELFF.

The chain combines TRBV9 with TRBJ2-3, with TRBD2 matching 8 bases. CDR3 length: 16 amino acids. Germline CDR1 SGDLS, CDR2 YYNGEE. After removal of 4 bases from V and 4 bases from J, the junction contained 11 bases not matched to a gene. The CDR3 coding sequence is TGTGCCAGCAGCCCTGGGGGGACTAGACGGGCAGATACGCAGTATTTT. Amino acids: CASSPGGTRRADTQYF.

The CDR3 nucleotides are TGCAGCGCTCCCCGGGGGTCCTACAATGAGCAGTTCTTC. It encodes CSAPRGSYNEQFF. The chain links TRBV29-1 to TRBJ2-1, with D maybe TRBD2 (6 bases). Trimming cost V 7 bases and J 1 base, with 11 bases left between them. Germline loops: CDR1 SQVTM, CDR2 ANQGSEA. This CDR3 spans 13 amino acids.

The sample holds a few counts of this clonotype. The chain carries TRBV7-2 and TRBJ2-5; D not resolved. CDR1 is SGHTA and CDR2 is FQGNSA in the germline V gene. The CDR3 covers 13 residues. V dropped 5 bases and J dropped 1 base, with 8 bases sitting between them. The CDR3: CASSRHFQETQYF. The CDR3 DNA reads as TGTGCCAGCAGCCGACATTTCCAAGAGACCCAGTACTTC.

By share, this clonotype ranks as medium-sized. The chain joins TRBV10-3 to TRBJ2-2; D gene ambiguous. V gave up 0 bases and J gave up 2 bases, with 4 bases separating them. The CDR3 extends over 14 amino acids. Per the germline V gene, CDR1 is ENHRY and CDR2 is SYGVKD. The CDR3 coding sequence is TGTGCCATCAGTGAGTCGAGCAACACCGGGGAGCTGTTTTTT. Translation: CAISESSNTGELFF.

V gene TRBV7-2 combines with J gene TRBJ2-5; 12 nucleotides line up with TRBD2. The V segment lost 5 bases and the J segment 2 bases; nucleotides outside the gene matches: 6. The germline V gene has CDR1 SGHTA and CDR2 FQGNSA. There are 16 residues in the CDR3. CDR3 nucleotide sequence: TGTGCCAGCAGCACGGATCTAGCGGGGGGGCAAGAGACCCAGTACTTC. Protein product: CASSTDLAGGQETQYF.

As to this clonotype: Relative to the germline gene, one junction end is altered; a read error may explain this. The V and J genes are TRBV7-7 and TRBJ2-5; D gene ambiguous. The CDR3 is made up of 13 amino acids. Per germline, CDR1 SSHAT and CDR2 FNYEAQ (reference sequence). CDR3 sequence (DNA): TGTGCTAGCAGCCCCTTGGTCCAAGAGACCCAGTACTTC. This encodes CASSPLVQETQYF.

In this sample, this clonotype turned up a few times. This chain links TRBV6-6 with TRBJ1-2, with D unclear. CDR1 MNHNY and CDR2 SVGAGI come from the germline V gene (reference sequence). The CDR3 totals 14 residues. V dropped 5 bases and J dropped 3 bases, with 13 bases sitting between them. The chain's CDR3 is CASSEPGGYYGYTF. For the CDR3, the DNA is TGTGCCAGCAGTGAGCCCGGTGGATACTATGGCTACACCTTC.

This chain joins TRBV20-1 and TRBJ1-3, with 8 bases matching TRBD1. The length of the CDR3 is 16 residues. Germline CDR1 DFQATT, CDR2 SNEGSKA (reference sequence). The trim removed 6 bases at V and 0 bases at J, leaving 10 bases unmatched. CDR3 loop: CSAPKQGVSSGNTIYF. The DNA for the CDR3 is TGCAGTGCACCGAAACAGGGGGTTAGCTCTGGAAACACCATATATTTT.

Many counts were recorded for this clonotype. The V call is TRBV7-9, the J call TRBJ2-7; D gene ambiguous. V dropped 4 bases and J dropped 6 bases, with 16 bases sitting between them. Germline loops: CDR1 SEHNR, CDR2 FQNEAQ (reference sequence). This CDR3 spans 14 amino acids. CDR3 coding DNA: TGTGCCAGCAGCTCCCTCCTTACTGGGGTCGAGCAGTACTTC. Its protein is CASSSLLTGVEQYF.

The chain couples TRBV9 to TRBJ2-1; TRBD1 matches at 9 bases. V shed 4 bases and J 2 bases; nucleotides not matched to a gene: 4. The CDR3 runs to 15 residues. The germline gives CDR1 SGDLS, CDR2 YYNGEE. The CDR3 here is CASSIGQGTYNEQFF. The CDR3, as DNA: TGTGCCAGCAGCATCGGACAGGGGACCTACAATGAGCAGTTCTTC.

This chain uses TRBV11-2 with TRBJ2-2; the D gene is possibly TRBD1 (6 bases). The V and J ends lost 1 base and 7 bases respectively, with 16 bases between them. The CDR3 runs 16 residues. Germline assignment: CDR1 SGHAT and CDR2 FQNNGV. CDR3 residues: CASSLVFRGRDGELFF. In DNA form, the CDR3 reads TGTGCCAGCAGCTTAGTCTTCAGGGGCCGGGACGGGGAGCTGTTTTTT.

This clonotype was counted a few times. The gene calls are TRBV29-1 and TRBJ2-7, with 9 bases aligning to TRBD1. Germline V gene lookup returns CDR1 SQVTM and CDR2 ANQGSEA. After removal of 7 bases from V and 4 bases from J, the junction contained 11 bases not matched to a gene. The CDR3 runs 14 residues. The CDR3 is CSASTGTGTYEQYV. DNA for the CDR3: TGCAGCGCATCGACCGGGACAGGGACTTACGAGCAGTACGTC.

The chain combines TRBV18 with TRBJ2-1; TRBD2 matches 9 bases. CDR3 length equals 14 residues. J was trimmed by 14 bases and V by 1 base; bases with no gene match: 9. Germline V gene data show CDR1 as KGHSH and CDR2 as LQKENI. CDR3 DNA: TGTGCCAGCTCACCACTTCTTTCCGGGACTAGCAAGTTCTTC. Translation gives CASSPLLSGTSKFF. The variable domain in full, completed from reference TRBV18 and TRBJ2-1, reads NAGVMQNPRHLVRRRGQEARLRCSPMKGHSHVYWYRQLPEEGLKFMVYLQKENIIDESGMPKERFSAEFPKEGPSILRIQQVVRGDSAAYFCASSPLLSGTSKFFGPGTRLTVL.

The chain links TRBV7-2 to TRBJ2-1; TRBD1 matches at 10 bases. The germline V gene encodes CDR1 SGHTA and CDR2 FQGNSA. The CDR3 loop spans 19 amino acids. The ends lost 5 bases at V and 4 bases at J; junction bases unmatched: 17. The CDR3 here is CASSPGDRGPHRRYNEQFF. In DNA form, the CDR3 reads TGTGCCAGCAGCCCCGGCGACAGGGGGCCCCACCGGCGGTACAATGAGCAGTTCTTC.

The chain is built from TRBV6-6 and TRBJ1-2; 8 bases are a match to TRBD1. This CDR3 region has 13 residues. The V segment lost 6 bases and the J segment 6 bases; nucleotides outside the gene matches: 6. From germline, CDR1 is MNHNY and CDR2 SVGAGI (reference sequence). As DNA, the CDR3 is TGTGCCAGCAGCCCGACAGGGGCGGATGGCTACACCTTC. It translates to CASSPTGADGYTF.

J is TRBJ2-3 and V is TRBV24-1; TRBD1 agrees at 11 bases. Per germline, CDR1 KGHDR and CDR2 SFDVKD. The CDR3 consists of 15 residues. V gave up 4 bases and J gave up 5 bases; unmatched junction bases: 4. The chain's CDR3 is CATSDPGQGGDTQYF. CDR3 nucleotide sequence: TGTGCCACCAGTGACCCGGGACAGGGGGGAGATACGCAGTATTTT.

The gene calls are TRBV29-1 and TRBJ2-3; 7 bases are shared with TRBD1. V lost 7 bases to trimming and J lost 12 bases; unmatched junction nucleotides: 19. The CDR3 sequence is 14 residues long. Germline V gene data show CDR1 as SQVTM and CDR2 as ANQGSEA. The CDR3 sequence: CSAVEGTGALQQYF. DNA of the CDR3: TGCAGCGCCGTCGAAGGCACAGGGGCCCTTCAACAGTATTTT.

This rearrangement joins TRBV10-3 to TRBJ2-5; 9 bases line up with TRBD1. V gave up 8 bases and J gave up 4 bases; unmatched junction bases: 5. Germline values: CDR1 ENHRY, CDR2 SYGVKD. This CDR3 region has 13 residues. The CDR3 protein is CAIRDRVRETQYF. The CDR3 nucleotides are TGTGCCATCCGGGACAGGGTGCGAGAGACCCAGTACTTC.

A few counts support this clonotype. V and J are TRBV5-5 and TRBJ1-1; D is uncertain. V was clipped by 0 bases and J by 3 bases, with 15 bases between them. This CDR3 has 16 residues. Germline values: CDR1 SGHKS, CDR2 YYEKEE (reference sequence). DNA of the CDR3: TGTGCCAGCAGCTTGGCTGTAGGCCGGACGTACACTGAAGCTTTCTTT. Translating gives CASSLAVGRTYTEAFF.

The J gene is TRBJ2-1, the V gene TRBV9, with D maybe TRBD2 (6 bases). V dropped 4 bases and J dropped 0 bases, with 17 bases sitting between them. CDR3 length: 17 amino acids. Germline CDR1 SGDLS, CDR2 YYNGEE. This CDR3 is CASSPGVLVNSYNEQFF. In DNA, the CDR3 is TGTGCCAGCAGCCCGGGGGTTCTAGTAAACTCCTACAATGAGCAGTTCTTC. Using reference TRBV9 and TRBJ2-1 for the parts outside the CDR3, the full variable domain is DSGVTQTPKHLITATGQRVTLRCSPRSGDLSVYWYQQSLDQGLQFLIQYYNGEERAKGNILERFSAQQFPDLHSELNLSSLELGDSALYFCASSPGVLVNSYNEQFFGPGTRLTVL.

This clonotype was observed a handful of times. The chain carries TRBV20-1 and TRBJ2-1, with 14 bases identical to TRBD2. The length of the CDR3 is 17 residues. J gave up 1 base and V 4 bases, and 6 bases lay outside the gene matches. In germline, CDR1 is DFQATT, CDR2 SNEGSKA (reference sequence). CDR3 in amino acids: CSATTSGGAGSYNEQFF. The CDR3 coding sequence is TGCAGTGCTACGACTAGCGGGGGGGCAGGGTCCTACAATGAGCAGTTCTTC.

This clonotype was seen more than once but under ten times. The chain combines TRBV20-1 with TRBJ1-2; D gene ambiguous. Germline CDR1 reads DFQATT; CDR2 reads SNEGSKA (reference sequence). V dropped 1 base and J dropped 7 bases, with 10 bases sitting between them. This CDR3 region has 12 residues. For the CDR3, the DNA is TGCAGTGCTAGAGGGAGCGCGGGTGGCTACACCTTC. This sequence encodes CSARGSAGGYTF.